This T cell receptor (beta chain) was observed in a study of somatic mutations in cytotoxic T cells in rheumatoid arthritis. Looking at the study overall: Some V beta antibody-stained T-cell populations were flow-sorted at nearly 100% purity, including V beta1+ cells sequenced for TCRB. Overall study findings and caveats: Patients with rheumatoid arthritis, but not healthy controls, had CD8+ clonality that increased with age. TRBV07's slight underrepresentation, observed in rheumatoid arthritis patients, lacked adjustment for multiple comparisons. Per patient, the largest CD8+ clone was found to exceed 20% of CD8+ cells in about an eighth of the roughly 65 cases.

Trimming stripped 4 bases from V and 1 base from J, with 19 bases between. The CDR3 extends over 17 amino acids. Germline V gene data show CDR1 as PRHDT and CDR2 as FYEKMQ (reference sequence). Repertoires were generated with immunoSEQ multiplex PCR, while TCRdb's copy carries only in-frame clones and drops some. In the table there are about 26,000 clones, 82% of which are singletons. As regards this clone: The antigen remains undetermined.

The sequence was collected from a man in his fifties in good health. The sample comprised CD8+ T cells sorted from blood. The chain employs TRBV13 and TRBJ1-1, with TRBD1 as a possible D gene (5 bases). For the CDR3, the DNA is TGTGCCAGCAGCTCTAGAGAGGGGACGGAACCGAACACTGAAGCTTTCTTT. Translated: CASSSREGTEPNTEAFF.